The 26 T cell receptor beta chains presented below share a single source sample, sequenced in a study of blood T cell repertoires in COVID-19. Sequenced by immunoSEQ multiplex PCR; TCRdb stores in-frame clones only, minus some. Among 130,000 to 150,000 clones listed, about 87% were seen once. Sequencing was performed on peripheral blood. The receptors come from a woman in her 50s with acute or convalescent COVID-19.

By share of the sample, this clone is medium-sized (0.01 to 0.1%). This sequence joins TRBV19 and TRBJ1-1; 8 bases agree with TRBD1. The V segment lost 5 bases and the J segment 6 bases; nucleotides outside the gene matches: 11. CDR1 is LNHDA and CDR2 is SQIVND in the germline V gene (reference sequence). The CDR3 consists of 15 residues. In DNA form, the CDR3 reads TGTGCCAGTAGTCCCCGGACAGGGAAATACGCTGAAGCTTTCTTT. Residues: CASSPRTGKYAEAFF.

V usage is TRBV7-9 and J usage is TRBJ1-4; 8 bases are shared with TRBD1. Looked up from germline, CDR1 is SEHNR and CDR2 is FQNEAQ (reference sequence). This CDR3 spans 13 amino acids. V lost 4 bases to trimming and J lost 8 bases; unmatched junction nucleotides: 3. CDR3 sequence: CASSSGTGEKLFF. CDR3 bases: TGTGCCAGCAGCTCCGGGACAGGCGAAAAACTGTTTTTT.

The gene calls are TRBV12-3 or TRBV12-4 and TRBJ1-1, with no clear D. V lost 7 bases, J lost 2 bases, and 8 bases lay in between. The CDR3 is made up of 12 amino acids. This CDR3 is CASKTFNTEAFF. CDR3 sequence (DNA): TGTGCCAGCAAGACATTTAACACTGAAGCTTTCTTT.

As DNA, the CDR3 is TGTGCCAGCAGCTTTAGCGGCTATGGCTACACCTTC. It yields the protein CASSFSGYGYTF. The rearrangement links TRBV7-2 to TRBJ1-2; D uncertain. Germline loops: CDR1 SGHTA, CDR2 FQGNSA. This CDR3 contains 12 residues. Trimming stripped 3 bases from V and 4 bases from J, with 6 bases between.

V gene TRBV27 combines with J gene TRBJ2-7; D uncertain. Per germline, CDR1 MNHEY and CDR2 SMNVEV (reference sequence). Trimming removed 4 bases at V and 4 bases at J, with 14 bases between. This CDR3 comprises 14 residues. The CDR3 sequence: CASSSGLQIYEQYF. DNA of the CDR3: TGTGCCAGCAGTTCCGGATTACAGATTTACGAGCAGTACTTC.

The chain joins TRBV7-9 to TRBJ2-7; no reliable D call. Germline assignment: CDR1 SEHNR and CDR2 FQNEAQ (reference sequence). V gave up 4 bases and J gave up 3 bases, with 4 bases separating them. The CDR3 spans 11 residues. CDR3 sequence: CASSSDYEQYF. The DNA of the CDR3 is TGTGCCAGCAGCTCAGACTACGAGCAGTACTTC.

The chain carries TRBV9 and TRBJ2-7; 7 nucleotides align to TRBD1. The CDR3 is 14 residues long. After removal of 3 bases from V and 2 bases from J, the junction contained 5 bases not matched to a gene. CDR1 and CDR2 from the germline V gene are SGDLS and YYNGEE. The CDR3 region is CASSGTGTAYEQYF. The CDR3 DNA is TGTGCCAGCAGCGGAACCGGGACAGCCTACGAGCAGTACTTC. Drawing the rest from reference TRBV9 and TRBJ2-7, the complete variable domain is DSGVTQTPKHLITATGQRVTLRCSPRSGDLSVYWYQQSLDQGLQFLIQYYNGEERAKGNILERFSAQQFPDLHSELNLSSLELGDSALYFCASSGTGTAYEQYFGPGTRLTVT.

The CDR3 bases are TGTGCCAGCAGTATACCCCCGGGACAGGGAGTCTATGGCTACACCTTC. Residues: CASSIPPGQGVYGYTF. The chain employs TRBV28 and TRBJ1-2, with TRBD1 matching 9 bases. This CDR3 spans 16 amino acids. Trimming cost V 5 bases and J 4 bases; bases outside gene matches: 11. Germline CDR1 reads MDHEN; CDR2 reads SYDVKM.

The V call is TRBV5-4, the J call TRBJ2-3, with a possible D match to TRBD1 (6 bases). The CDR3 length is 14 residues. Per the germline V gene, CDR1 is SGHNT and CDR2 is YYREEE (reference sequence). V was clipped by 6 bases and J by 6 bases, with 17 bases between them. The CDR3 DNA reads TGTGCCAGCACCCAACAGGGACCAGCGGATACGCAGTATTTT. It is translated as CASTQQGPADTQYF.

J is TRBJ2-3 and V is TRBV5-1; 16 bases line up with TRBD2. The CDR3 is 18 residues long. In germline, CDR1 is SGHRS, CDR2 YFSETQ. V gave up 4 bases and J gave up 5 bases; unmatched junction bases: 10. CDR3 residues: CASSRGLAGGPSIDTQYF. For the CDR3, the DNA is TGCGCCAGCAGCCGGGGACTAGCGGGGGGGCCCAGTATAGATACGCAGTATTTT.

The chain joins TRBV24-1 to TRBJ2-1; TRBD1 matches at 11 bases. The CDR3 totals 14 residues. With V trimmed by 5 bases and J by 6 bases, 2 bases remained unmatched. Per germline, CDR1 KGHDR and CDR2 SFDVKD. The CDR3, as DNA: TGTGCCACCAGTGGGGGGACAGGGGGCAATGAGCAGTTCTTC. Translated, it gives CATSGGTGGNEQFF.

The chain employs TRBV10-3 and TRBJ2-7; possible D gene TRBD1, 6 bases. The CDR3 length is 14 residues. Germline CDR1 ENHRY, CDR2 SYGVKD. Trimming removed 0 bases at V and 3 bases at J, with 9 bases between. The CDR3 DNA reads as TGTGCCATCAGTGAGTCGAACAGGGACTACGAGCAGTACTTC. The encoded protein is CAISESNRDYEQYF.

This chain links TRBV7-2 with TRBJ1-2; no definite D call. V gave up 2 bases and J gave up 6 bases, with 13 bases separating them. Germline CDR1 is SGHTA and CDR2 is FQGNSA. CDR3 size: 14 residues. As DNA, the CDR3 is TGTGCCAGCAGCTTACGGGGAGGAAGGAATGGCTACACCTTC. It specifies CASSLRGGRNGYTF.

V and J are TRBV27 and TRBJ2-3, with D possibly TRBD2 on 7 matching bases. Per the germline V gene, CDR1 is MNHEY and CDR2 is SMNVEV (reference sequence). This CDR3 contains 14 residues. The V gene lost 8 bases and the J gene lost 4 bases, with 16 bases spanning the gap. The CDR3 loop is CASAFRGAPDTQYF. CDR3 in DNA: TGTGCCAGCGCATTTCGGGGGGCCCCAGATACGCAGTATTTT.

CDR3 amino acids: CASSPGGGYQPQHF. CDR3 in DNA: TGTGCCAGCAGCCCTGGGGGGGGGTATCAGCCCCAGCATTTT. The chain couples TRBV3-1 (or the pseudogene TRBV3-2) to TRBJ1-5, with a possible D match to TRBD1 (5 bases). The CDR3 contains 14 residues. Germline V gene lookup returns CDR1 LGHDT and CDR2 YNNKEL (reference sequence). Trimming removed 4 bases from V and 5 bases from J, with 12 bases in between.

The chain is built from TRBV2 and TRBJ2-3, with D unclear. Trimming shortened V by 5 bases and J by 4 bases, and 4 bases separated the two germline ends. The germline V gene has CDR1 SNHLY and CDR2 FYNNEI. CDR3 length: 11 amino acids. DNA of the CDR3: TGTGCCAGCAGTCCAGCAGATACGCAGTATTTT. Translating gives CASSPADTQYF.

The chain links TRBV5-1 to TRBJ1-1; 8 bases line up with TRBD1. V was pared by 4 bases and J by 5 bases, with 4 bases of the junction left unmatched. The CDR3 runs to 13 residues. The germline CDR1 and CDR2 sequences are SGHRS and YFSETQ. The CDR3 bases are TGCGCCAGCAGCGTCCGACAGGGGACTGAAGCTTTCTTT. Encoded protein: CASSVRQGTEAFF.

The rearrangement joins TRBV10-3 to TRBJ1-4; perhaps TRBD1 as D (5 bases). The CDR3 loop spans 15 amino acids. The V gene's germline CDR1 is ENHRY and CDR2 SYGVKD. V was trimmed by 0 bases and J by 2 bases, leaving 7 bases between them. CDR3 protein: CAISESRGTNEKLFF. The DNA of the CDR3 is TGTGCCATCAGTGAGTCGCGGGGCACTAATGAAAAACTGTTTTTT.

The V and J genes are TRBV18 and TRBJ2-1, with a tentative D call TRBD1 (5 bases). Trimming shortened V by 3 bases and J by 0 bases, and 12 bases separated the two germline ends. CDR1 and CDR2 (germline): KGHSH, LQKENI. The CDR3 is 16 amino acids. CDR3 protein: CASSPSTAVSYNEQFF. The CDR3 DNA reads as TGTGCCAGCTCACCGTCGACAGCAGTCTCCTACAATGAGCAGTTCTTC.

The genes are TRBV4-1 and TRBJ1-2; D perhaps matches TRBD1 (6 bases). Germline loops: CDR1 MGHRA, CDR2 YSYEKL. Trimming left V 6 bases short and J 1 base short, with 15 bases between. The CDR3 consists of 15 residues. CDR3 coding DNA: TGCGCCAGCAGTCCGGACAGCGCGATTAACTATGGCTACACCTTC. Its translation: CASSPDSAINYGYTF.

The chain joins TRBV3-1 (or the pseudogene TRBV3-2) to TRBJ2-1; the match to TRBD2 covers 10 bases. Germline V gene data show CDR1 as LGHDT and CDR2 as YNNKEL (reference sequence). This CDR3 has 17 residues. V lost 1 base and J lost 4; bases outside the gene matches: 7. The CDR3 sequence: CASSQALAGARYNEQFF. In nucleotides, the CDR3 is TGTGCCAGCAGCCAAGCGCTAGCGGGAGCCAGATACAATGAGCAGTTCTTC.

The chain is built from TRBV9 and TRBJ2-2, with D possibly matching TRBD2 (6 bases). This CDR3 has 14 residues. Trimming pared 3 bases from V and 6 bases from J, leaving 12 bases between. Per germline, CDR1 SGDLS and CDR2 YYNGEE. The CDR3 DNA is TGTGCCAGCAGCGGGGGACTGCATGCCGGGGAGCTGTTTTTT. This encodes CASSGGLHAGELFF.

There are a few counts of this clone. The chain recombines TRBV5-1 with TRBJ2-2; the match to TRBD2 covers 10 bases. J was trimmed by 6 bases and V by 2 bases; bases with no gene match: 7. Germline lookup yields CDR1 SGHRS and CDR2 YFSETQ. The CDR3 has 16 amino acids. CDR3 region: CASSFRTSGEAGELFF. The CDR3 nucleotides are TGCGCCAGCAGCTTTCGAACTAGCGGGGAGGCCGGGGAGCTGTTTTTT.

This clone was picked up a small number of times. This chain connects TRBV9 to TRBJ1-3; 9 bases align to TRBD1. Per germline, CDR1 SGDLS and CDR2 YYNGEE. J gave up 1 base and V 4 bases, and 12 bases lay outside the gene matches. This CDR3 region has 18 residues. The CDR3 sequence: CASSSAGQGRGSGNTIYF. CDR3 in DNA: TGTGCCAGCAGCTCCGCCGGACAGGGGAGAGGGTCTGGAAACACCATATATTTT.

This clone appeared a single time. The gene calls are TRBV19 and TRBJ1-2, with TRBD1 matching over 7 bases. V shed 3 bases and J 5 bases; nucleotides not matched to a gene: 9. The length of the CDR3 is 15 residues. The germline V gene encodes CDR1 LNHDA and CDR2 SQIVND (reference sequence). The CDR3 reads CASSIVKGADYGYTF. The CDR3, as DNA: TGTGCCAGTAGTATTGTGAAGGGGGCGGATTATGGCTACACCTTC.

The CDR3 region has the DNA TGTGCCAGCAGCCAAGTTGCGGGTAACGAGCAGTACTTC. This gives the protein CASSQVAGNEQYF. The chain joins TRBV14 to TRBJ2-7, with D possibly matching TRBD2 (5 bases). Germline V lookup: CDR1 SGHDN, CDR2 FVKESK. The CDR3 spans 13 residues. Trimming cost V 1 base and J 5 bases, with 9 bases left between them.